These T cell receptor beta chains were read from a single sample in a study of cytomegalovirus exposure and HLA in healthy donors. Only in-frame clones appear in the TCRdb table, and some are missing; sequencing was by immunoSEQ multiplex PCR. Of around 200,000 clones listed, around 79% are singletons. Sequencing was carried out using PBMCs. The origin of the receptors is a woman in her late teens or twenties in good health and CMV-seronegative. CDR3s include the opening cysteine and the closing phenylalanine or tryptophan. Fields, in order: J gene, D gene, V gene, clone size, CDR3 length, CDR3 protein, CDR3 DNA. D genes are given only for firm matches. Rows give clone size only sometimes, using once, few, many, or a class for an expanded clone.

TRBJ2-1 NA TRBV7-9 few 14 CASSLGGDYNEQFF TGTGCCAGCAGCTTAGGCGGGGACTACAATGAGCAGTTCTTC
TRBJ2-2 NA TRBV28 NA 13 CASSRRDTGELFF TGTGCCAGCAGCAGACGGGACACCGGGGAGCTGTTTTTT
TRBJ2-1 TRBD2 TRBV15 NA 14 CATSGAGVWVGQFF TGTGCCACCAGCGGAGCGGGGGTGTGGGTTGGGCAGTTCTTC
TRBJ1-4 NA TRBV9 NA 14 CASSVAGDGEKLFF TGTGCCAGCAGCGTAGCCGGGGATGGCGAAAAACTGTTTTTT
TRBJ2-3 TRBD2 TRBV5-1 NA 16 CASSLGPGLAAPTQYF TGCGCCAGCAGCCTGGGACCTGGACTAGCGGCCCCCACGCAGTATTTT
TRBJ1-6 NA TRBV6-5 NA 16 CASSFLMTVYNSPLHF TGTGCCAGCAGTTTTTTAATGACAGTTTATAATTCACCCCTCCACTTT
TRBJ1-1 TRBD1 TRBV7-3 NA 13 CASREGQGAEAFF TGTGCCAGCCGGGAGGGACAGGGGGCTGAAGCTTTCTTT
TRBJ1-1 NA TRBV6-6 NA 13 CASRAALNTEAFF TGTGCCAGCAGGGCGGCCCTGAACACTGAAGCTTTCTTT
TRBJ1-6 NA TRBV9 NA 14 CASSVGTGDSPLHF TGTGCCAGCAGCGTAGGTACCGGGGATTCACCCCTCCACTTT
TRBJ1-5 NA TRBV28 NA 14 CASSYAREGQPQHF TGTGCCAGCAGTTATGCCAGGGAAGGTCAGCCCCAGCATTTT
TRBJ2-5 NA TRBV28 NA 14 CASSSIGVSETQYF TGTGCCAGCAGTTCGATAGGAGTGAGCGAGACCCAGTACTTC
TRBJ2-1 NA TRBV28 NA 14 CASSFSGQRNEQFF TGTGCCAGCAGTTTCTCCGGACAGCGCAATGAGCAGTTCTTC
TRBJ1-1 NA TRBV19 NA 12 CASKNSYTEAFF TGTGCCAGTAAAAACAGCTACACTGAAGCTTTCTTT
TRBJ2-1 NA TRBV4-1 NA 16 CASSHTTRRSYNEQFF TGCGCCAGCAGCCATACGACTAGGCGGTCCTACAATGAGCAGTTCTTC
TRBJ1-1 NA TRBV2 NA 13 CASSEGGRTEAFF TGTGCCAGCAGTGAGGGGGGGAGGACTGAAGCTTTCTTT
TRBJ2-7 NA TRBV6-6 NA 15 CASSYSRDSTGEQYF TGTGCCAGCAGTTACTCAAGGGACTCGACGGGTGAGCAGTACTTC